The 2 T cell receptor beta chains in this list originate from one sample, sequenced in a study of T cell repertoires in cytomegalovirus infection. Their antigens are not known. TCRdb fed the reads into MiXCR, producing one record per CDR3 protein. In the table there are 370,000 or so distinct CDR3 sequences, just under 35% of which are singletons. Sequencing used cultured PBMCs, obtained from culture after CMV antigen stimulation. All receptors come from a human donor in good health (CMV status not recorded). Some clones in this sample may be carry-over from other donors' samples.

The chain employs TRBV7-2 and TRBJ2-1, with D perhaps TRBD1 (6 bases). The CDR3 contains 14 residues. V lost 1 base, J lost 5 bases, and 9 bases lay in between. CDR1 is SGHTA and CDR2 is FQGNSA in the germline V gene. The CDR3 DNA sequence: TGTGCCAGCAGCTTAGTGAGGGGGAACAATGAGCAGTTCTTC. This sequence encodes CASSLVRGNNEQFF.

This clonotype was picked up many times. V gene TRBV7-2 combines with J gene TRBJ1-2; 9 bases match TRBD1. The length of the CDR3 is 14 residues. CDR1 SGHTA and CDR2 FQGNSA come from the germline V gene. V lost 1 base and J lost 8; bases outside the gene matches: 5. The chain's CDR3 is CASSLGRTGEGYTF. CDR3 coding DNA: TGTGCCAGCAGCTTAGGCCGGACAGGGGAAGGCTACACCTTC.